This TCR beta chain emerged from a study of OX40 agonist ivuxolimab in advanced cancers. The table lists this clone with a count of one. Germline assignment: CDR1 SGHTA and CDR2 FQGNSA. The CDR3 runs to 15 residues. Trimming shortened V by 3 bases and J by 2 bases, and 12 bases separated the two germline ends. Profiling relied on immunoSEQ multiplex PCR, and the TCRdb table lists in-frame clones only, not all of them. The table lists some 87,000 clones, about 89% of them singletons. The specimen comprised CD4+ or CD8+ T cells sorted from blood, sampled in a trial of the OX40 agonist ivuxolimab. The V call is TRBV7-2, the J call TRBJ2-3; D possibly corresponds to TRBD2 (5 bases). This TCR was recovered from an adult with an advanced solid tumor such as melanoma, head and neck, liver or kidney cancer. CDR3 nucleotide sequence: TGTGCCAGCAGCTTTTATGGCGGGCCCACAGATACGCAGTATTTT. Its protein product is CASSFYGGPTDTQYF.